The 11 T cell receptor beta chains presented below share a single source sample, sequenced in a study of T cell responses to AZD1222 COVID-19 vaccine. Data came from immunoSEQ multiplex PCR; TCRdb stores just in-frame clones and leaves some out. The data show roughly 110,000 clones, with about 90% seen just once and over 7% held by the top ten. The material was peripheral blood, obtained 28 days after the second AZD1222 dose. Every receptor here comes from an adult who received the AZD1222 COVID-19 vaccine.

V is TRBV14 and J is TRBJ1-2; TRBD1 is a possible D gene (5 bases). The CDR3 contains 19 residues. V was trimmed by 0 bases and J by 3 bases, leaving 23 bases between them. Germline loops: CDR1 SGHDN, CDR2 FVKESK. CDR3 sequence: CASSQEDEGEKQGYYGYTF. DNA of the CDR3: TGTGCCAGCAGCCAAGAGGATGAAGGGGAGAAGCAGGGCTACTATGGCTACACCTTC.

By sample share, this clone is medium-sized (0.01 to 0.1%). J is TRBJ1-4 and V is TRBV5-6, with D perhaps TRBD1 (6 bases). Germline CDR1 SGHDT, CDR2 YYEEEE. This CDR3 region has 15 residues. V was cut by 4 bases and J by 3 bases, with 13 bases left in between. CDR3 amino acids: CASSARGLANEKLFF. CDR3 DNA: TGTGCCAGCAGCGCCAGGGGTCTCGCTAATGAAAAACTGTTTTTT.

J is TRBJ1-5 and V is TRBV29-1, with TRBD1 matching over 9 bases. The J segment lost 6 bases and the V segment lost 6 bases, leaving 6 bases of the junction unmatched. Per germline, CDR1 SQVTM and CDR2 ANQGSEA. The CDR3 loop spans 13 amino acids. DNA for the CDR3: TGCAGCGTGGGACAGGGCCTTACTCAGCCCCAGCATTTT. Encoded protein: CSVGQGLTQPQHF.

The chain is built from TRBV5-5 and TRBJ2-2; 13 nucleotides match TRBD2. Trimming cost V 4 bases and J 4 bases; bases outside gene matches: 4. CDR1 and CDR2 (germline): SGHKS, YYEKEE (reference sequence). This CDR3 is built from 16 residues. CDR3 DNA: TGTGCCAGCAGCGTGACTAGCGGGGGGTCCACCGGGGAGCTGTTTTTT. Translation: CASSVTSGGSTGELFF.

The chain links TRBV5-8 to TRBJ2-5, with TRBD1 as a possible D gene (5 bases). Between the trimmed V and J ends, which lost 0 bases and 4 bases, there was a span of 10 bases. Germline values: CDR1 SGHTS, CDR2 YDEGEE. The CDR3 loop spans 14 amino acids. The CDR3, as DNA: TGTGCCAGCAGCTTGGGGCAGGGTAGAGAGACCCAGTACTTC. Translating gives CASSLGQGRETQYF.

CDR3 region: CASSPRDTEAFF. The CDR3 DNA follows: TGTGCCAGCAGCCCCCGGGACACTGAAGCTTTCTTT. J is TRBJ1-1 and V is TRBV7-9; D gene unclear. CDR1 SEHNR and CDR2 FQNEAQ come from the germline V gene (reference sequence). This CDR3 region has 12 residues. V shed 5 bases and J shed 3 bases, with 7 bases lying between them.

The chain uses TRBV4-1 and TRBJ1-2, with a possible D match to TRBD1 (6 bases). The germline gives CDR1 MGHRA, CDR2 YSYEKL. The CDR3 length is 15 residues. Trimming removed 2 bases from V and 3 bases from J, with 13 bases in between. As DNA, the CDR3 is TGCGCCAGCAGCCAATCTGACAGGTACGACTATGGCTACACCTTC. Protein product: CASSQSDRYDYGYTF.

The chain couples TRBV4-3 to TRBJ2-2, with D perhaps TRBD2 (6 bases). This CDR3 region has 16 residues. CDR1 and CDR2 from the germline V gene are LGHNA and YSLEER. V gave up 0 bases and J gave up 4 bases, with 12 bases separating them. The CDR3 coding sequence is TGCGCCAGCAGCCAAGATTTACTAGCTGGCACCGGGGAGCTGTTTTTT. This encodes CASSQDLLAGTGELFF.

The chain employs TRBV19 and TRBJ2-1, with 12 bases identical to TRBD2. Germline-derived CDR1 and CDR2 are LNHDA and SQIVND (reference sequence). Losses at the gene ends were 7 bases for V and 6 bases for J; bases not matched to a gene: 7. This CDR3 has 15 residues. The CDR3 protein is CASTATSGRINEQFF. The CDR3 coding sequence is TGTGCCAGTACCGCGACTAGCGGGAGAATCAATGAGCAGTTCTTC.

V and J are TRBV6-5 and TRBJ1-3, with D unresolved. With 0 bases removed from V and 2 bases from J, the gap between germline ends came to 8 bases. Germline-derived CDR1 and CDR2 are MNHEY and SVGAGI. The CDR3 is 15 amino acids. CDR3 region: CASSYSPRTGNTIYF. In DNA form, the CDR3 reads TGTGCCAGCAGTTACTCTCCTCGGACTGGAAACACCATATATTTT.

The chain uses TRBV12-3 or TRBV12-4 and TRBJ1-2; D gene unclear. V was cut by 7 bases and J by 2 bases, with 11 bases left in between. This CDR3 comprises 13 residues. CDR3 sequence: CASTLDLNYGYTF. CDR3 coding DNA: TGTGCCAGCACCCTGGACCTAAACTATGGCTACACCTTC.